This paragraph reports one T cell receptor beta chain. The target of this receptor is not known. An approximately 2.6 ml peripheral blood sample was drawn into PAXgene tubes per donor and stored at -80°C. Total RNA was isolated from whole blood with the PAXgene blood miRNA kit on an automated QIAcube, without T cell sorting. Peripheral blood from monozygotic twin pairs who were concordant or discordant for inflammatory bowel disease underwent deep TCRalpha and TCRbeta repertoire profiling using unique molecular barcoding. Smoking habits were recorded for all twin pairs, and each individual was classified as a current, former or never smoker. The method behind the library was 5' RACE. Each TCR library was prepared from 3,500 to 4,500 ng of total RNA. For each sample, cDNA synthesis with SMARTScribe reverse transcriptase was split into eight separate reactions. During cDNA synthesis, unique molecular identifiers containing a 6-nucleotide sample barcode were introduced by template switching. TCRalpha and TCRbeta cDNA was amplified in two nested PCRs of about 17 and 10 cycles, and bead purification was carried out after each PCR. Before amplification, the cDNA was both treated with uracil DNA-glycosylase and purified with the QIAquick PCR purification kit. The second PCR was the step at which Illumina TruSeq-compatible adapters and sample-specific barcodes were added. TapeStation and Qubit were used to check library quality and concentration, and about 5.2 ng of each library went into the pool. Sequencing of the pooled libraries was done on an Illumina HiSeq2500 single-index Rapid Run using custom sequencing primers and 2 x 100 bp reads. For the original study's pipeline: PCR and sequencing errors were corrected by UMI-based consensus assembly using MiGEC version 1.2.6. V(D)J alignment, clonotype assembly and CDR3 extraction were performed with MiXCR version 2.1.1. To normalise gene usage, clonotype sharing and MAIT/NKT TCR abundance, the top 1000, 10 000 and 20 000 clonotypes in each sample were analysed. After downsampling to 27 000 UMIs, diversity was calculated as the inverse Simpson index using the vegan R package. Paired Mann-Whitney U tests were applied to discordant twin pairs, and Benjamini-Hochberg correction was used for multiple testing. Reprocessed by TCRdb, the reads give a single entry per CDR3 protein sequence, without DNA. TCRdb's processing, not the authors', yielded these V and J calls. The table for this sample lists 400,000 to 500,000 distinct CDR3 sequences. Together, the top ten hold around 2.5% of the sample.

These data are taken from a study of monozygotic twins with inflammatory bowel disease (dated by TCRdb to between 2018 and 2020). Broadly, across the study: In total, approximately 28 monozygotic twin pairs made up the full study: 19 Danish pairs, all IBD-discordant, plus nine German pairs, of which four were IBD-concordant and five were IBD-discordant. The search for disease-associated traits relied mainly on comparing IBD patients with their genetically identical healthy co-twins within discordant pairs. Each individual had, on average, about 151 000 unique TCRalpha sequences and 181 000 unique TCRbeta sequences available for analysis.

Points the paper makes about the study in general: Compared with healthy twins, IBD patients had fewer clonotypes in common with other individuals, a difference most pronounced in patients showing signs of disease activity. The analysis was unable to tell apart different T cell subtypes. Repertoire similarity did not differ between concordant and discordant twins, which could be due to limited statistical power. The results gave no support for a single strong signal or clonotype linked to IBD. Background noise and inter-individual variability may have been introduced into the repertoires by the differing immunosuppressive treatments among patients. TCRbeta repertoire diversity, by inverse Simpson index, was decreased in IBD patients compared with their healthy co-twins.

Inclusive of the bounding cysteine and phenylalanine, the CDR3 is 16 residues long. No DNA has been recorded. For CDR1 and CDR2, the germline V gene lists SGHTS and YDEGEE. The receptor comes from a human donor with ulcerative colitis or Crohn's disease, or a healthy co-twin of an affected twin (not recorded which). Recombination joined TRBV5-8 with TRBJ2-1; TCRdb reports TRBD2, a call that lacks DNA to check it against. The sequencing sample was made of blood. The CDR3 here reads CASSGGLAGDYNEQFF. Full variable domain (CDR3 extended with the reference TRBV5-8 and TRBJ2-1 proteins): EAGVTQSPTHLIKTRGQQATLRCSPISGHTSVYWYQQALGLGLQFLLWYDEGEERNRGNFPPRFSGRQFPNYSSELNVNALELEDSALYLCASSGGLAGDYNEQFFGPGTRLTVL.